The 15 T cell receptor beta chains given below trace back to one sample, sequenced in a study of T cell repertoires in cytomegalovirus infection. These TCRs' antigens remain unknown. TCRdb reprocessed the reads with MiXCR, giving one entry per CDR3 protein. The repertoire holds about 900,000 distinct CDR3 sequences, with around 29% as singletons. The source was cultured CD8+ T cells from PBMCs, collected from culture after CMV antigen stimulation. Receptors were obtained from a human donor in good health (CMV status not recorded). Some clones in this sample may be carry-over from other donors' samples.

The sample holds a few counts of this clonotype. The chain carries TRBV27 and TRBJ2-7; 9 positions agree with TRBD1. Germline CDR1 and CDR2: MNHEY and SMNVEV (reference sequence). The length of the CDR3 is 14 residues. J was trimmed by 1 base and V by 4 bases; bases with no gene match: 2. The CDR3 is CASSSTGGSYEQYV. The CDR3 coding sequence is TGTGCCAGCAGTTCGACAGGGGGATCCTACGAGCAGTACGTC.

The V and J genes are TRBV27 and TRBJ2-5, with 13 bases that match TRBD2. Germline lookup yields CDR1 MNHEY and CDR2 SMNVEV (reference sequence). This CDR3 comprises 18 residues. The ends lost 6 bases at V and 0 bases at J; junction bases unmatched: 10. CDR3 nucleotide sequence: TGTGCCAGCAGCCCTGGGACTAGCGGGGAATTGTACCAAGAGACCCAGTACTTC. Its protein is CASSPGTSGELYQETQYF.

This chain joins TRBV6-5 and TRBJ2-7; 9 bases map to TRBD1. Germline V CDR1 and CDR2: MNHEY, SVGAGI. This CDR3 is 15 amino acids long. Trimming took 2 bases from V and 4 from J; bases not matched to a gene: 6. The CDR3 sequence is CASSYRTGDRYEQYF. The CDR3 DNA sequence: TGTGCCAGCAGTTACCGGACAGGGGATCGGTACGAGCAGTACTTC.

In its sample, this clonotype was seen a few times. This chain connects TRBV10-2 to TRBJ2-5; the D call may be TRBD1 or TRBD2 (5 bases each). In germline, CDR1 is WSHSY, CDR2 SAAADI. The CDR3 extends over 15 amino acids. Trimming pared 5 bases from V and 2 bases from J, leaving 15 bases between. CDR3 sequence: CASSPGRRSQETQYF. The CDR3 DNA reads TGCGCCAGCAGTCCGGGACGGAGATCTCAAGAGACCCAGTACTTC.

This chain uses TRBV9 with TRBJ2-1; TRBD2 agrees at 9 bases. Germline V gives CDR1 SGDLS, CDR2 YYNGEE. The V gene end was trimmed by 6 bases and the J gene end by 3 bases; junction bases not matched to a gene: 31. The CDR3 extends over 23 amino acids. The DNA of the CDR3 is TGTGCCAGCATTGTTGCGGGGGGGCCCTTATGCCTGTCCGCGATACCCCTCTACAATGAGCAGTTCTTC. The encoded protein is CASIVAGGPLCLSAIPLYNEQFF.

This clonotype was recorded many times. V gene TRBV7-9 combines with J gene TRBJ2-1; 9 nucleotides match TRBD1. Trimming removed 3 bases from V and 8 bases from J; junction bases left unmatched: 8. Germline-derived CDR1 and CDR2 are SEHNR and FQNEAQ (reference sequence). This CDR3 region has 15 residues. The CDR3 is CASSFDRGGYDEQFF. For the CDR3, the DNA is TGTGCCAGCAGCTTCGACAGGGGGGGGTACGATGAGCAGTTCTTC.

This clonotype was counted ten times or more. The genes are TRBV7-8 and TRBJ2-2; D remains unclear. The CDR3 runs to 12 residues. Germline V gene lookup returns CDR1 SGHVS and CDR2 FQNEAQ. V dropped 4 bases and J dropped 5 bases, with 5 bases sitting between them. DNA for the CDR3: TGTGCCAGCAGCTACCAAACCGGGGAGCTGTTTTTT. Translating it yields CASSYQTGELFF.

This clonotype was observed a handful of times. The V gene is TRBV14, the J gene TRBJ1-2, with 7 bases identical to TRBD1. J gave up 8 bases and V 1 base, and 7 bases lay outside the gene matches. The CDR3 runs to 14 residues. In germline, CDR1 is SGHDN, CDR2 FVKESK. The CDR3 DNA reads as TGTGCCAGCAGCCAAGTCTCTACAGGGGAAGGCTACACCTTC. This gives the protein CASSQVSTGEGYTF.

The chain links TRBV11-2 to TRBJ2-1, with 8 bases matching TRBD2. Germline assignment: CDR1 SGHAT and CDR2 FQNNGV. V was pared by 5 bases and J by 8 bases, with 2 bases of the junction left unmatched. This CDR3 has 12 residues. The CDR3 sequence: CASSEGLDEQFF. CDR3 nucleotide sequence: TGTGCCAGCAGCGAGGGACTAGATGAGCAGTTCTTC.

J is TRBJ1-5 and V is TRBV20-1; TRBD1 might be the D (5 bases). The CDR3 contains 16 residues. Looked up from germline, CDR1 is DFQATT and CDR2 is SNEGSKA (reference sequence). With 7 bases removed from V and 0 bases from J, the gap between germline ends came to 19 bases. The CDR3 DNA reads TGCAGTGTTAAGAGGGACGGACCTAATAGCAATCAGCCCCAGCATTTT. It specifies CSVKRDGPNSNQPQHF.

This clonotype was counted between two and nine times. V gene TRBV19 combines with J gene TRBJ2-1, with D unclear. This CDR3 contains 14 residues. V lost 0 bases, J lost 7 bases, and 10 bases lay in between. The germline V gene has CDR1 LNHDA and CDR2 SQIVND (reference sequence). This CDR3 is CASSIDHLGNEQFF. The DNA of the CDR3 is TGTGCCAGTAGTATAGATCACCTGGGGAATGAGCAGTTCTTC.

This clonotype was seen only a few times. The genes are TRBV7-9 and TRBJ2-3, with TRBD2 identical over 12 bases. The CDR3 length is 17 residues. Germline CDR1 is SEHNR and CDR2 is FQNEAQ (reference sequence). V gave up 6 bases and J gave up 2 bases; unmatched junction bases: 9. In DNA form, the CDR3 reads TGTGCCAGCAGACCCTCTCTAGCGGGGGGGCCCACAGATACGCAGTATTTT. It yields the protein CASRPSLAGGPTDTQYF.

The CDR3 nucleotides read TGTGCCAGCCGCCTGGGACAGGGATCGGGGGGGTCGAACACTGAAGCTTTCTTT. It is translated as CASRLGQGSGGSNTEAFF. J is TRBJ1-1 and V is TRBV12-3 or TRBV12-4; TRBD1 agrees at 9 bases. This CDR3 is 18 amino acids long. V lost 8 bases and J lost 1; bases outside the gene matches: 17.

This clonotype was counted many times. The chain carries TRBV12-3 or TRBV12-4 and TRBJ1-5; 7 positions agree with TRBD1. This CDR3 contains 16 residues. The junction had 8 bases not matched to a gene; V was cut back by 5 bases and J by 1 base. This chain's CDR3 is CASSDTTGRSNQPQHF. The CDR3 bases are TGTGCCAGCAGTGACACGACAGGGAGGAGCAATCAGCCCCAGCATTTT.

V gene TRBV5-4 combines with J gene TRBJ2-2, with no clear D. Germline CDR1 is SGHNT and CDR2 is YYREEE (reference sequence). Trimming removed 0 bases at V and 6 bases at J, with 6 bases between. This CDR3 contains 13 residues. DNA for the CDR3: TGTGCCAGCAGCTTGGACGGCCCCGGGGAGCTGTTTTTT. This translates into CASSLDGPGELFF.